This T cell receptor beta chain comes out of a study of CD8+CD57+ T cells in acquired aplastic anemia. Overall study: The mean DNA yield obtained from sorted CD4+ and CD8+ cells came to roughly 3.4 ug.

Previously, flow cytometry had revealed CD8+CD57+ cell expansion in the patients chosen for sequencing. The blood sampling took place in patients who had so far received no therapy. TCR beta VDJ combinations and CDR3 sequences were profiled from genomic DNA. TCRdb reprocessed the reads via MiXCR and lists one record per CDR3 protein. The data contain about 220,000 distinct CDR3 sequences, approximately 50% of them seen just once; the ten biggest clones take up 6.5% to 10%. The study's findings and limits: Both patients and controls carried the same twenty-nine CD8+ CDR3 sequences. The study found no significant CD8+ Simpson's diversity difference between patients and controls.

The CDR3 sequence is 13 residues long. Trimming cost V 6 bases and J 0 bases, with 11 bases left between them. CDR1 and CDR2 (germline): DFQATT, SNEGSKA (reference sequence). Concerning this clonotype: The antigen remains unidentified.

Sequenced sample: sorted CD4+, CD8+, or CD8+CD57+ T cells (not recorded which) from PBMCs. V usage is TRBV20-1 and J usage is TRBJ1-1; D gene uncertain. The receptor was derived from a human donor with aplastic anemia. The CDR3 coding sequence is TGCAGTGCGTGGGGTGGGGTGAACACTGAAGCTTTCTTT. Translated, it gives CSAWGGVNTEAFF.